The 3 T cell receptor beta chains below all came from one sample that was sequenced in a study of OX40 agonist ivuxolimab in advanced cancers. The assay was immunoSEQ multiplex PCR, and TCRdb's table has in-frame clones only and misses some. The table shows under 95,000 clones, with roughly 87% occurring only once. Source: CD4+ or CD8+ T cells sorted from blood, taken in a trial of the OX40 agonist ivuxolimab. These receptors all come from an adult with an advanced solid tumor such as melanoma, head and neck, liver or kidney cancer.

The rearrangement links TRBV7-9 to TRBJ1-2; D not resolved. Germline loops: CDR1 SEHNR, CDR2 FQNEAQ (reference sequence). With 5 bases removed from V and 2 bases from J, the gap between germline ends came to 9 bases. This CDR3 has 13 residues. CDR3 region: CASSRDGNYGYTF. In DNA form, the CDR3 reads TGTGCCAGCAGCCGCGACGGGAACTATGGCTACACCTTC.

The rearrangement links TRBV10-3 to TRBJ2-3; 7 nucleotides agree with TRBD2. Germline V gene sequence: CDR1 ENHRY, CDR2 SYGVKD. This CDR3 spans 14 amino acids. The ends lost 4 bases at V and 4 bases at J; junction bases unmatched: 5. CDR3 bases: TGTGCCATCAGTGGAGAGCGGGAAGCAGATACGCAGTATTTT. It is translated as CAISGEREADTQYF.

The chain joins TRBV6-1 to TRBJ1-5; 7 bases line up with TRBD1. The CDR3 runs to 13 residues. Looked up from germline, CDR1 is MNHNS and CDR2 is SASEGT. Trimming removed 7 bases from V and 7 bases from J; junction bases left unmatched: 7. The CDR3 reads CASNNRGGQPQHF. In DNA, the CDR3 is TGTGCCAGCAACAACAGGGGAGGGCAGCCCCAGCATTTT.